A selection of T cell receptor beta chains follows, all from one sample in a study of shared clonotypes between healthy human individuals. Profiling relied on immunoSEQ multiplex PCR, and the TCRdb table lists in-frame clones only, not all of them. The sample includes approximately 500,000 clones, more than 65% seen only once; the top ten take 10% to 15%. The sequenced material came from PBMCs. The receptors originated from a woman aged 35 to 49 in good health. Some clones in this sample may be carry-over from other donors' samples. Each CDR3 is given with its conserved first and last residue. Each record gives: CDR3 protein, D gene, V gene, J gene. The D gene is left open where the match is weak.

CASSFFASPSYEQYF	.	TRBV7-2	TRBJ2-7
CASSLATGEGLNGYTF	TRBD1	TRBV27	TRBJ1-2
CAGTGNGYTF	TRBD1	TRBV30	TRBJ1-2
CSVRGSYEQYF	.	TRBV20-1	.
CASSLAGTAVEKLFF	TRBD1	TRBV5-1	TRBJ1-4
CASSLAVSESYNEQFF	.	TRBV7-2	TRBJ2-1
CSVETGTQGDTQYF	.	TRBV29-1	TRBJ2-3
CAIPGTSGTNEQFF	TRBD2	TRBV28	TRBJ2-1
CASRGQGREKLFF	TRBD1	TRBV19	TRBJ1-4
CASSLVGTSTYNEQFF	TRBD2	TRBV7-3	TRBJ2-1
CASSADRGNYGYTF	TRBD1	TRBV5-1	TRBJ1-2